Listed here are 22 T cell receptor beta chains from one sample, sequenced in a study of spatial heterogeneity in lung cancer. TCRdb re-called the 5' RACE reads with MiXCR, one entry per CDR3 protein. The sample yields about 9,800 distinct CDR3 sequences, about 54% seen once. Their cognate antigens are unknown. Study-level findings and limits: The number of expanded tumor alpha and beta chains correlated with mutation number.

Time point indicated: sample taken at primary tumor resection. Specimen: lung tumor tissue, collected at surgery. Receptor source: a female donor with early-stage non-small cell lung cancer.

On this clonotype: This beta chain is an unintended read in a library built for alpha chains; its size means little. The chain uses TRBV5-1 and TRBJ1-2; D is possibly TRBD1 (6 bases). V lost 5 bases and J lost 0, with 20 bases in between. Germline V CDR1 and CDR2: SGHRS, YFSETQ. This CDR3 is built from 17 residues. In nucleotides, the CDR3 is TGCGCCAGCAGGAGGGGGACTCGCGACAACCCTAACTATGGCTACACCTTC. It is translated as CASRRGTRDNPNYGYTF.

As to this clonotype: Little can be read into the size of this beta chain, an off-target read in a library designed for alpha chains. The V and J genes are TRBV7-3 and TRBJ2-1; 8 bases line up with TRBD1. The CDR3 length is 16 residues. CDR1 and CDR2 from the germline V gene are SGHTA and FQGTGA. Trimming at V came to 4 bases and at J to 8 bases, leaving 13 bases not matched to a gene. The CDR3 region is CASSSPGGSSTHEQFF. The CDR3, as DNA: TGTGCCAGCAGCTCGCCAGGGGGCTCCTCAACTCATGAGCAGTTCTTC.

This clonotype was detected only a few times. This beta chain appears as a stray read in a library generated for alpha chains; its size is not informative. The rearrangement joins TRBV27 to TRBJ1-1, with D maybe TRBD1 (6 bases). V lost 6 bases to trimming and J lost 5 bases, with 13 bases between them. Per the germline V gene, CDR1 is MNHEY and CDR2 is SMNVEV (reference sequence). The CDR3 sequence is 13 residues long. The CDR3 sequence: CASSGIQGTEAFF. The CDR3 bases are TGTGCCAGCAGCGGAATACAGGGAACTGAAGCTTTCTTT.

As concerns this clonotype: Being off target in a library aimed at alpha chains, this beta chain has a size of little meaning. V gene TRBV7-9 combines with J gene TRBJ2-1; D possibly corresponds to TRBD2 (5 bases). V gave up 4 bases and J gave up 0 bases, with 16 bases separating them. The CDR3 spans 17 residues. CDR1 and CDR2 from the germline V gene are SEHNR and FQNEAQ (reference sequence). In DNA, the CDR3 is TGTGCCAGCAGCTGGCCCTTGACGGGAAGCTCCTACAATGAGCAGTTCTTC. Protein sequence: CASSWPLTGSSYNEQFF.

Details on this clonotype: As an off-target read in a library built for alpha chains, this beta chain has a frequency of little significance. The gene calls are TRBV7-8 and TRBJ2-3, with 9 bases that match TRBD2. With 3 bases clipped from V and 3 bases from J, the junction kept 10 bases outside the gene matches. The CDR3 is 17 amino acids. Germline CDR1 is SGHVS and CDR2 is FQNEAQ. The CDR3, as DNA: TGTGCCAGCAGCTTTAAGTTACTAGCGGGTCAAACAGATACGCAGTATTTT. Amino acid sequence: CASSFKLLAGQTDTQYF. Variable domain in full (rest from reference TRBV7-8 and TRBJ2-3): GAGVSQSPRYKVAKRGQDVALRCDPISGHVSLFWYQQALGQGPEFLTYFQNEAQLDKSGLPSDRFFAERPEGSVSTLKIQRTQQEDSAVYLCASSFKLLAGQTDTQYFGPGTRLTVL.

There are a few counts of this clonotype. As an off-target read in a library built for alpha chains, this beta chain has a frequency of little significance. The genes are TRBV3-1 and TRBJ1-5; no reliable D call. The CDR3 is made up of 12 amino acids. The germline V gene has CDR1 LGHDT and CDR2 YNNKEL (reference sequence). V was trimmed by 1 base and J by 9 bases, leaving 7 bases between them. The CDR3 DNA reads TGTGCCAGCAGCCAAGGCGACCCGCCCCAGCATTTT. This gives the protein CASSQGDPPQHF.

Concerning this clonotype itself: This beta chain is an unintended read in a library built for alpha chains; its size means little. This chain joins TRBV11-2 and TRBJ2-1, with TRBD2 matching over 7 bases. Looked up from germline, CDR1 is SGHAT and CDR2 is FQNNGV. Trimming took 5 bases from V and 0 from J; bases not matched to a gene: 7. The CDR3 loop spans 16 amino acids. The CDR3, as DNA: TGTGCCAGCAGCCACACTAGCGCCCTCTCCTACAATGAGCAGTTCTTC. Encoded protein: CASSHTSALSYNEQFF.

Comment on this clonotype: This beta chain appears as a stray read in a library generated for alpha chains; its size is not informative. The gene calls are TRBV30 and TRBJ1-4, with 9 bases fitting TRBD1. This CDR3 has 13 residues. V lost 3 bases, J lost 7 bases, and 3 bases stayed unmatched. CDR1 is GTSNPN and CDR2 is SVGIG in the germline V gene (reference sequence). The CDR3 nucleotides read TGTGCCTGGAGGGGACAGGGCGGTGAAAAACTGTTTTTT. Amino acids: CAWRGQGGEKLFF.

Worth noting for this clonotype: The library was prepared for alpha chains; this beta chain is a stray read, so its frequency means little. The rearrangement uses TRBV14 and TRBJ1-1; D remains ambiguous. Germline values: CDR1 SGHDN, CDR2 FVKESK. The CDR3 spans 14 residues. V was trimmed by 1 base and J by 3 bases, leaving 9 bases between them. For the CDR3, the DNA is TGTGCCAGCAGCCAAGTGCGGGGATACACTGAAGCTTTCTTT. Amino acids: CASSQVRGYTEAFF.

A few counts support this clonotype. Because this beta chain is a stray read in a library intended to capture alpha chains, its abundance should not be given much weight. In DNA form, the CDR3 reads TGCAGTGCAAGACAGACCGGGTTATTGGAGACCCAGTACTTC. Translating gives CSARQTGLLETQYF. The chain combines TRBV20-1 with TRBJ2-5, with D possibly matching TRBD1 (5 bases). In germline, CDR1 is DFQATT, CDR2 SNEGSKA (reference sequence). V lost 6 bases, J lost 5 bases, and 19 bases lay in between. The CDR3 totals 14 residues.

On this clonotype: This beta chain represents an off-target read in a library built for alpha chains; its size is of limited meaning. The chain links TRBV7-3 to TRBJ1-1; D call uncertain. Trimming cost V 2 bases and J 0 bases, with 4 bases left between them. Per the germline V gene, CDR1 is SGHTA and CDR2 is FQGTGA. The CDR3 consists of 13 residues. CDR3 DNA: TGTGCCAGCAGCTTAGACATGAACACTGAAGCTTTCTTT. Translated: CASSLDMNTEAFF.

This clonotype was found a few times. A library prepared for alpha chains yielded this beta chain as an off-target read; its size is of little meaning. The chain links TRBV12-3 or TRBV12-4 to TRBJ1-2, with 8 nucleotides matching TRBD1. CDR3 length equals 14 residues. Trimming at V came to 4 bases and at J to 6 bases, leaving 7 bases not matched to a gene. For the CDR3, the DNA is TGTGCCAGCAGTTCGGACAGGGTTAATGATGGCTACACCTTC. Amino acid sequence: CASSSDRVNDGYTF.

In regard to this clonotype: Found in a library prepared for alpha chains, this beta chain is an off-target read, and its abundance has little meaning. This chain's CDR3 is CATSGGTTDTQYF. CDR3 nucleotide sequence: TGTGCCACCAGTGGGGGGACCACAGATACGCAGTATTTT. V and J are TRBV24-1 and TRBJ2-3, with D perhaps being TRBD1 or TRBD2 (5 bases each). The V end was cut by 5 bases, the J end by 2 bases, with 7 bases between. Germline CDR1 is KGHDR and CDR2 is SFDVKD. The CDR3 spans 13 residues.

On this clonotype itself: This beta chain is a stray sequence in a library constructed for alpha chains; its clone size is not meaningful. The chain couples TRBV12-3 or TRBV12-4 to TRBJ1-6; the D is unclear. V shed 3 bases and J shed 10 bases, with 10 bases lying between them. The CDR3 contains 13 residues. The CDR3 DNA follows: TGTGCCAGCAGTTTGGCCGAAGGCTCACCCCTCCACTTT. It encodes CASSLAEGSPLHF.

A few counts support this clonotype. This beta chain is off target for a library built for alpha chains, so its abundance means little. The CDR3 sequence: CASSGISLRSTDTQYF. The CDR3 bases are TGTGCCAGCAGCGGGATATCTCTCCGGAGCACAGATACGCAGTATTTT. The chain recombines TRBV5-5 with TRBJ2-3, with unresolved D. In germline, CDR1 is SGHKS, CDR2 YYEKEE (reference sequence). This CDR3 region has 16 residues. Trimming removed 4 bases from V and 0 bases from J, with 15 bases in between.

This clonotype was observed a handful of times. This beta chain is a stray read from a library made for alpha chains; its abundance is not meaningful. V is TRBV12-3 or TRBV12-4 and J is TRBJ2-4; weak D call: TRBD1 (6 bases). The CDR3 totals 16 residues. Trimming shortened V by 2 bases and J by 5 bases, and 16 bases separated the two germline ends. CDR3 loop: CASSLTGSGTQNIQYF. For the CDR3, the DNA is TGTGCCAGCAGTTTAACAGGGAGTGGTACGCAAAACATTCAGTACTTC.

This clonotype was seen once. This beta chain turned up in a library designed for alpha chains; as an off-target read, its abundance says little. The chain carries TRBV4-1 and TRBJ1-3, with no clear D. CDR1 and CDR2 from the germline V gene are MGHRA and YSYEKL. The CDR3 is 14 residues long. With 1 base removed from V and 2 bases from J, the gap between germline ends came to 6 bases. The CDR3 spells CASSQASAGNTIYF. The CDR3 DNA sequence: TGCGCCAGCAGCCAAGCGTCAGCTGGAAACACCATATATTTT.

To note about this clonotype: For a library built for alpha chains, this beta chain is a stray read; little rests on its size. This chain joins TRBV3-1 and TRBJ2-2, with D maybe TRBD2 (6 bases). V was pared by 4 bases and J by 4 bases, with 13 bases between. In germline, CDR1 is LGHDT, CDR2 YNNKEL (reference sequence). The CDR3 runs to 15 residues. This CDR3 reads CASSLMGLGTGELFF. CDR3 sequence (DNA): TGTGCCAGCAGCCTGATGGGACTCGGCACCGGGGAGCTGTTTTTT.

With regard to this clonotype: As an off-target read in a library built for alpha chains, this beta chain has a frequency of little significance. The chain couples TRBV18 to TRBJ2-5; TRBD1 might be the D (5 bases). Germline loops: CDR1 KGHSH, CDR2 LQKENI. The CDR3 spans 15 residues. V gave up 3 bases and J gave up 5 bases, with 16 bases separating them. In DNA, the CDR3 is TGTGCCAGCTCACCCCGTCAGGGTCTGGGGGAGACCCAGTACTTC. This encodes CASSPRQGLGETQYF.

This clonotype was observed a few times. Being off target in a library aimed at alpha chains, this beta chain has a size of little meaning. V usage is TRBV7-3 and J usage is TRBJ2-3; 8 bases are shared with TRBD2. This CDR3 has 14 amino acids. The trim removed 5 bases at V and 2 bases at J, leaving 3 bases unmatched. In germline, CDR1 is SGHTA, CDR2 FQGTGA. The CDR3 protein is CASSQGLVTDTQYF. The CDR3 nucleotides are TGTGCCAGCAGCCAGGGACTAGTCACAGATACGCAGTATTTT.

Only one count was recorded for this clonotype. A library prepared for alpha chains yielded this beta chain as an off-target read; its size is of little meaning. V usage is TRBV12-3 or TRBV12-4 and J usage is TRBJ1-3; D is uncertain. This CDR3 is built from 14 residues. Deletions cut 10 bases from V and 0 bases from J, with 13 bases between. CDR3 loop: CATEDGPSGNTIYF. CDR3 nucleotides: TGTGCCACCGAGGACGGGCCCTCTGGAAACACCATATATTTT.

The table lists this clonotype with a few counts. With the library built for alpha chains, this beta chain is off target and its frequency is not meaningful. The CDR3: CSATTGANTEAFF. CDR3 sequence (DNA): TGCAGTGCTACTACTGGAGCGAACACTGAAGCTTTCTTT. The chain carries TRBV20-1 and TRBJ1-1; D gene unclear. V gave up 4 bases and J gave up 1 base, with 10 bases separating them. Germline CDR1 reads DFQATT; CDR2 reads SNEGSKA (reference sequence). The CDR3 has 13 amino acids.